This entry concerns a single TCR beta chain. The sample originates from a study of cytomegalovirus exposure and HLA in healthy donors. Germline V lookup: CDR1 SGHNT, CDR2 YYREEE (reference sequence). The CDR3 contains 17 residues. V was clipped by 4 bases and J by 4 bases; unmatched bases: 10. PCR was performed using 60 Vbeta and 13 Jbeta primers. Using immunoSEQ multiplex PCR, the repertoire was profiled, and TCRdb retains in-frame clones only, with some absent. The table records under 300,000 clones, roughly 91% of them present only once. The chain uses TRBV5-4 and TRBJ1-5; TRBD1 aligns across 11 bases. This TCR was sampled from a girl aged 2 to 9 in good health and CMV-seronegative. The material sequenced was PBMCs. CDR3 amino acids: CASSPGGGQGDNQPQHF. CDR3 DNA: TGTGCCAGCAGCCCTGGAGGGGGACAGGGGGATAATCAGCCCCAGCATTTT.